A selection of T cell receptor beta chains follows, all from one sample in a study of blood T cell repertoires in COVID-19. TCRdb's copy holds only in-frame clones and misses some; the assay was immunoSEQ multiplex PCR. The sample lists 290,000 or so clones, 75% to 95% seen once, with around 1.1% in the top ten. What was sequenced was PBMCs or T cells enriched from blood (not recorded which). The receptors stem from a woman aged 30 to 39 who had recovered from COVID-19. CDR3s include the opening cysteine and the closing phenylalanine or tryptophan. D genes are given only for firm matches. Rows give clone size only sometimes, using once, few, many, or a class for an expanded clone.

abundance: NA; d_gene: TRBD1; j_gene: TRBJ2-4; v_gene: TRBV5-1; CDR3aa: CASSLEQGATKNIQYF; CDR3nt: TGCGCCAGCAGCTTGGAACAGGGGGCAACCAAAAACATTCAGTACTTC
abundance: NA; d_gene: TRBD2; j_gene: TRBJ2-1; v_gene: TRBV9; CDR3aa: CASNPGTSVFEQFF; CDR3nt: TGTGCCAGCAACCCCGGGACTAGCGTTTTTGAGCAGTTCTTC
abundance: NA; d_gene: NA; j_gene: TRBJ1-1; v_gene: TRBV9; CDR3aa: CASSTQNTEAFF; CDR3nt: TGTGCCAGCAGCACACAGAACACTGAAGCTTTCTTT
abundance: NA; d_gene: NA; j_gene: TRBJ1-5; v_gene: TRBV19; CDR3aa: CASNSLIPKTTDQPQHF; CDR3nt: TGTGCCAGTAATTCCCTAATTCCGAAGACTACAGATCAGCCCCAGCATTTT
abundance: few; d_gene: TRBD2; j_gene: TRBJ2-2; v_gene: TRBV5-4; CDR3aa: CASSLPLAGPTGELFF; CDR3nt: TGTGCCAGCAGCTTACCGCTAGCGGGACCAACCGGGGAGCTGTTTTTT
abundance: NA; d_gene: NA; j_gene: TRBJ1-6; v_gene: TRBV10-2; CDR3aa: CASKVTQSPLHF; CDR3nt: TGCGCCAGCAAAGTTACGCAGTCACCCCTCCACTTT
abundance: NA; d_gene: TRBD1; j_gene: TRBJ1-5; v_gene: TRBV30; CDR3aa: CAWSSRTGSSNQPQHF; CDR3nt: TGTGCCTGGAGTAGTAGGACAGGGTCTAGCAATCAGCCCCAGCATTTT
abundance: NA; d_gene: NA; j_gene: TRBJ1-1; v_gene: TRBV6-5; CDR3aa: CASTLSGIGTEAFF; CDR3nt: TGTGCCAGCACCTTGTCAGGAATTGGCACTGAAGCTTTCTTT
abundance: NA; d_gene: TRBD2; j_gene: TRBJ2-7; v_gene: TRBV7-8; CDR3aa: CASSLGPQNGGGSYEQYF; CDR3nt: TGTGCCAGCAGCTTAGGACCCCAAAATGGCGGGGGCTCCTACGAGCAGTACTTC
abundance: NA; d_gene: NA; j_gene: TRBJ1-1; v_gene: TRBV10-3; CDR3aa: CAISAAGPSTPRMNTEAFF; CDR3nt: TGTGCCATCAGTGCGGCAGGGCCCTCTACCCCGAGGATGAACACTGAAGCTTTCTTT
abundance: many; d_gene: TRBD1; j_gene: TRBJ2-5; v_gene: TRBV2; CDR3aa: CASRPGTGQETQYF; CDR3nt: TGTGCCAGCAGGCCCGGGACAGGCCAAGAGACCCAGTACTTC
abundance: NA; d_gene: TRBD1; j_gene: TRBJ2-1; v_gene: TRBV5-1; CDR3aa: CASSLGQGKSNEQFF; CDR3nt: TGCGCCAGCAGCTTAGGACAGGGGAAATCCAATGAGCAGTTCTTC
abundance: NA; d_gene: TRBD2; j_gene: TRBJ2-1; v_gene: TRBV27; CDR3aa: CASSLAGGLEQFF; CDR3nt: TGTGCCAGCAGTTTAGCGGGAGGGCTTGAGCAGTTCTTC
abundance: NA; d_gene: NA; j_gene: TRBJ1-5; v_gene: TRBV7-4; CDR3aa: CASNEARGYNQPQHF; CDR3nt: TGTGCCAGCAATGAAGCCAGGGGATACAATCAGCCCCAGCATTTT
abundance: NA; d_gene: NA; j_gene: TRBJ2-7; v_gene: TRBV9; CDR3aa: CASSVEREANEQYF; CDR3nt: TGTGCCAGCAGCGTAGAACGTGAAGCCAACGAGCAGTACTTC
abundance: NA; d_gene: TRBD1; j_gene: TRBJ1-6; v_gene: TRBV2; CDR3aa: CASSGDRVHNSPLHF; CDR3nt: TGTGCCAGCAGTGGGGACAGGGTCCATAATTCACCCCTCCACTTT
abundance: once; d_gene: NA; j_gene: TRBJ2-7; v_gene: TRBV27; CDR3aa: CASSLSSEIDEQYF; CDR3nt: TGTGCCAGCAGTTTAAGCTCGGAGATCGACGAGCAGTACTTC
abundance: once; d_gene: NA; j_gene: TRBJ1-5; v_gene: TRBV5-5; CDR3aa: CASSRGLDSNQPQHF; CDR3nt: TGTGCCAGCAGCCGGGGTTTGGATAGCAATCAGCCCCAGCATTTT
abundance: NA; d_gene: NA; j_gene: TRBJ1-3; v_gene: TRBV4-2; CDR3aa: CASSQDAGLGNTIYF; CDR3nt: TGTGCCAGCAGCCAAGATGCAGGGCTCGGAAACACCATATATTTT
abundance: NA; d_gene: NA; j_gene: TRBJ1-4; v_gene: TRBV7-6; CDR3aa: CASSLAQPGGSEKLFF; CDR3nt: TGTGCCAGCAGCTTAGCGCAACCAGGAGGGAGTGAAAAACTGTTTTTT
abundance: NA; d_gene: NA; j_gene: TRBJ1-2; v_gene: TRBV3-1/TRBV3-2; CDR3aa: CASSQRGRHGYGYTF; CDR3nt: TGTGCCAGCAGCCAAAGAGGGAGACACGGCTATGGCTACACCTTC
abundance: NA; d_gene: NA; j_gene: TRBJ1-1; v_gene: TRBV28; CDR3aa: CASVGGGAYTEAFF; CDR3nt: TGTGCCAGCGTGGGTGGGGGCGCGTACACTGAAGCTTTCTTT
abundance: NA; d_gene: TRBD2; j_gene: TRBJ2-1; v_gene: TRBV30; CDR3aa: CACTSGSAWRGEQFF; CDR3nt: TGTGCCTGTACTAGCGGGAGCGCCTGGAGGGGTGAGCAGTTCTTC
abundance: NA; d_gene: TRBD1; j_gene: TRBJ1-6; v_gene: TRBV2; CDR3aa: CASSEGDSNSPLHF; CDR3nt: TGTGCCAGCAGCGAGGGGGACAGTAATTCACCCCTCCACTTT
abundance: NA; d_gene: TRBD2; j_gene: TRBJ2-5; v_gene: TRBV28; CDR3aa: CASSITSVGKTQYF; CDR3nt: TGTGCCAGCAGTATCACTAGCGTGGGGAAGACCCAGTACTTC
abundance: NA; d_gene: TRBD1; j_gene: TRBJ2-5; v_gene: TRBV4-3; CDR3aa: CASSTARGTQETQYF; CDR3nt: TGCGCCAGCAGCACCGCCAGGGGGACCCAAGAGACCCAGTACTTC
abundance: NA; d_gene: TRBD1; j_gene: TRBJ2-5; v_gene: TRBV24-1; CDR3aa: CATSDPRGRETQYF; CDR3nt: TGTGCCACCAGTGATCCCAGGGGGCGAGAGACCCAGTACTTC